Following are 23 T cell receptor beta chains from one sample sequenced in a study of T cell changes during pregnancy in multiple sclerosis. Profiling relied on immunoSEQ multiplex PCR, and the TCRdb table lists in-frame clones only, not all of them. Counted here are under 45,000 clones, 96% occurring once; the ten biggest clones make up roughly 1%. The sequencing here drew on peripheral blood, taken in the second trimester of pregnancy. Source of these receptors: a female donor with multiple sclerosis, enrolled in a pregnancy study.

The CDR3 DNA follows: TGTGCCAGCAGTTTATATACAGGGGAGAATGGCTACACCTTC. This encodes CASSLYTGENGYTF. The chain recombines TRBV28 with TRBJ1-2, with 7 bases fitting TRBD1. The CDR3 consists of 14 residues. J gave up 6 bases and V 1 base, and 5 bases lay outside the gene matches. In germline, CDR1 is MDHEN, CDR2 SYDVKM.

The chain combines TRBV19 with TRBJ1-1; D is possibly TRBD1 (6 bases). V lost 9 bases, J lost 1 base, and 15 bases lay in between. CDR1 is LNHDA, CDR2 SQIVND, per germline (reference sequence). The CDR3 totals 14 residues. This CDR3 is CASLTGTSNTEAFF. In DNA form, the CDR3 reads TGTGCCAGCCTAACAGGGACCTCGAACACTGAAGCTTTCTTT.

This sequence joins TRBV4-1 and TRBJ2-1; the match to TRBD2 covers 12 bases. The CDR3 has 20 amino acids. Germline CDR1 MGHRA, CDR2 YSYEKL. Trimming at V came to 2 bases and at J to 0 bases, leaving 11 bases not matched to a gene. The CDR3 is CASSQLAGGHSKTSYNEQFF. Here the CDR3 DNA reads TGCGCCAGCAGCCAACTAGCGGGGGGGCACTCCAAAACCTCCTACAATGAGCAGTTCTTC.

The CDR3 reads CASSSPQGRDYGYTF. For the CDR3, the DNA is TGTGCCAGCTCCTCTCCCCAGGGGAGGGACTATGGCTACACCTTC. V and J are TRBV18 and TRBJ1-2; D perhaps matches TRBD1 (6 bases). Trimming removed 6 bases at V and 3 bases at J, with 17 bases between. This CDR3 spans 15 amino acids. From germline, CDR1 is KGHSH and CDR2 LQKENI.

This clone was recorded once. This chain connects TRBV5-1 to TRBJ2-1, with 11 bases that match TRBD2. CDR3 length: 16 residues. Per the germline V gene, CDR1 is SGHRS and CDR2 is YFSETQ. Trimming took 3 bases from V and 4 from J; bases not matched to a gene: 6. DNA for the CDR3: TGCGCCAGCAGCTCCCTGGGGACTAGCGGTTACAATGAGCAGTTCTTC. Translation: CASSSLGTSGYNEQFF.

This clone was seen once. V gene TRBV6-5 combines with J gene TRBJ2-1; TRBD1 matches 9 bases. CDR1 MNHEY and CDR2 SVGAGI come from the germline V gene. The J segment lost 6 bases and the V segment lost 2 bases, leaving 8 bases of the junction unmatched. The CDR3 has 16 residues. The CDR3 DNA follows: TGTGCCAGCAGTTACGCTGGACAGGGGTTTATCAATGAGCAGTTCTTC. As protein: CASSYAGQGFINEQFF.

This chain links TRBV19 with TRBJ1-2, with TRBD1 as a possible D gene (6 bases). The ends were cut back, 3 bases at V and 0 bases at J, with 11 bases in the middle. The CDR3 spans 15 residues. Per the germline V gene, CDR1 is LNHDA and CDR2 is SQIVND (reference sequence). The CDR3 DNA is TGTGCCAGTAGTATTACCCGGACAGCTAACTATGGCTACACCTTC. Residues: CASSITRTANYGYTF.

The genes are TRBV5-1 and TRBJ2-5; the match to TRBD2 covers 8 bases. Germline V gene sequence: CDR1 SGHRS, CDR2 YFSETQ. V lost 4 bases to trimming and J lost 4 bases; unmatched junction nucleotides: 6. This CDR3 region has 14 residues. CDR3 bases: TGCGCCAGCAGCCAGGACCGGGGGGGAGAGACCCAGTACTTC. As protein: CASSQDRGGETQYF.

This clone turned up a few times. J is TRBJ1-2 and V is TRBV18; 9 bases line up with TRBD1. Trimming cost V 8 bases and J 4 bases; bases outside gene matches: 5. The CDR3 loop spans 13 amino acids. Germline CDR1 KGHSH, CDR2 LQKENI. CDR3 region: CASHGTGTYGYTF. As DNA, the CDR3 is TGTGCCAGCCACGGGACAGGGACCTATGGCTACACCTTC.

The rearrangement joins TRBV6-5 to TRBJ1-1, with D perhaps matching TRBD1 (6 bases). The V and J ends lost 5 bases and 1 base respectively, with 14 bases between them. This CDR3 region has 15 residues. In germline, CDR1 is MNHEY, CDR2 SVGAGI. CDR3 in amino acids: CASSPNTGKNTEAFF. CDR3 nucleotide sequence: TGTGCCAGCAGTCCGAATACAGGGAAGAACACTGAAGCTTTCTTT.

The V gene is TRBV18, the J gene TRBJ1-1; TRBD1 is a possible D gene (6 bases). The CDR3 contains 14 residues. V lost 1 base and J 4 bases, leaving 10 bases between the germline ends. Germline-derived CDR1 and CDR2 are KGHSH and LQKENI. The CDR3 DNA reads as TGTGCCAGCTCACCACTGGGGGGGGCCACTGAAGCTTTCTTT. This translates into CASSPLGGATEAFF. The variable domain in full, with the rest retrieved from reference TRBV18 and TRBJ1-1, is NAGVMQNPRHLVRRRGQEARLRCSPMKGHSHVYWYRQLPEEGLKFMVYLQKENIIDESGMPKERFSAEFPKEGPSILRIQQVVRGDSAAYFCASSPLGGATEAFFGQGTRLTVV.

The genes are TRBV29-1 and TRBJ1-1; TRBD1 is a possible D gene (5 bases). This CDR3 contains 12 residues. From germline, CDR1 is SQVTM and CDR2 ANQGSEA. Trimming took 7 bases from V and 3 from J, leaving 12 bases between them. CDR3 loop: CSASGGYTEAFF. The CDR3 DNA reads TGCAGCGCCTCGGGGGGGTACACTGAAGCTTTCTTT. Full variable domain (outside the CDR3, taken from reference TRBV29-1 and TRBJ1-1): SAVISQKPSRDICQRGTSLTIQCQVDSQVTMMFWYRQQPGQSLTLIATANQGSEATYESGFVIDKFPISRPNLTFSTLTVSNMSPEDSSIYLCSASGGYTEAFFGQGTRLTVV.

The sample holds one count of this clone. The V gene is TRBV10-3, the J gene TRBJ2-3, with 7 bases aligning to TRBD2. In germline, CDR1 is ENHRY, CDR2 SYGVKD. This CDR3 spans 16 amino acids. V lost 2 bases to trimming and J lost 3 bases; unmatched junction nucleotides: 8. CDR3 nucleotides: TGTGCCATCAGTGAGCCCGGTCGGGGGGAAACAGATACGCAGTATTTT. Translated, it gives CAISEPGRGETDTQYF.

Only one count was recorded for this clone. The V and J genes are TRBV2 and TRBJ1-1, with a weak D call TRBD1 (5 bases). Per germline, CDR1 SNHLY and CDR2 FYNNEI. CDR3 length equals 13 residues. V shed 7 bases and J shed 2 bases, with 11 bases lying between them. CDR3 region: CASTRDSNTEAFF. CDR3 nucleotide sequence: TGTGCCAGCACCCGGGACTCTAACACTGAAGCTTTCTTT.

V usage is TRBV2 and J usage is TRBJ1-2, with 8 bases that match TRBD1. The CDR3 loop spans 13 amino acids. After removal of 4 bases from V and 8 bases from J, the junction contained 6 bases not matched to a gene. The germline CDR1 and CDR2 sequences are SNHLY and FYNNEI. The CDR3 DNA follows: TGTGCCAGCAGTGGACAGGGGCTCGGGGGCTACACCTTC. It is translated as CASSGQGLGGYTF.

The V and J genes are TRBV5-4 and TRBJ2-7; the D gene is possibly TRBD2 (5 bases). Looked up from germline, CDR1 is SGHNT and CDR2 is YYREEE (reference sequence). The CDR3 consists of 14 residues. Trimming shortened V by 2 bases and J by 7 bases, and 16 bases separated the two germline ends. The CDR3 bases are TGTGCCAGCAGCTTTCGGGCTAGCCGCGAGGAGCAGTACTTC. It codes for CASSFRASREEQYF.

V and J are TRBV9 and TRBJ2-3; 9 bases are shared with TRBD2. In germline, CDR1 is SGDLS, CDR2 YYNGEE. This CDR3 contains 15 residues. V lost 4 bases and J lost 0; bases outside the gene matches: 3. The CDR3 DNA is TGTGCCAGCAGCCCTAGCGGGACTAGCACAGATACGCAGTATTTT. This translates into CASSPSGTSTDTQYF.

The chain has TRBV7-3 and TRBJ2-5, with 7 bases that match TRBD1. This CDR3 has 13 residues. Per the germline V gene, CDR1 is SGHTA and CDR2 is FQGTGA. The junction had 2 bases not matched to a gene; V was cut back by 2 bases and J by 5 bases. The CDR3 protein is CASSLEGAETQYF. The CDR3 coding sequence is TGTGCCAGCAGCTTAGAGGGGGCCGAGACCCAGTACTTC.

The V call is TRBV19, the J call TRBJ2-5; 7 nucleotides line up with TRBD1. Germline trimming cut 2 bases from V and 8 bases from J; bases unmatched to any gene: 14. Germline CDR1 is LNHDA and CDR2 is SQIVND (reference sequence). The CDR3 is 16 amino acids. The DNA of the CDR3 is TGTGCCAGTAGTATAATACAGGGGCCCGGGCAAGGTACCCAGTACTTC. It specifies CASSIIQGPGQGTQYF.

This chain connects TRBV19 to TRBJ2-5; D is unresolved. Germline V gene data show CDR1 as LNHDA and CDR2 as SQIVND (reference sequence). The CDR3 has 13 residues. Trimming left V 1 base short and J 5 bases short, with 8 bases between. CDR3 amino acids: CASSIVHWETQYF. DNA for the CDR3: TGTGCCAGTAGTATAGTTCACTGGGAGACCCAGTACTTC. The full variable domain, with the rest looked up from reference TRBV19 and TRBJ2-5, is DGGITQSPKYLFRKEGQNVTLSCEQNLNHDAMYWYRQDPGQGLRLIYYSQIVNDFQKGDIAEGYSVSREKKESFPLTVTSAQKNPTAFYLCASSIVHWETQYFGPGTRLLVL.

The V and J genes are TRBV27 and TRBJ2-5; 11 nucleotides agree with TRBD2. The length of the CDR3 is 16 residues. J gave up 4 bases and V 6 bases, and 10 bases lay outside the gene matches. The germline CDR1 and CDR2 sequences are MNHEY and SMNVEV (reference sequence). The chain's CDR3 is CASRPGGLAGGETQYF. The DNA for the CDR3 is TGTGCCAGCAGGCCGGGAGGCCTAGCGGGAGGAGAGACCCAGTACTTC.

The chain uses TRBV5-6 and TRBJ2-2, with D perhaps matching TRBD2 (5 bases). With 4 bases removed from V and 5 bases from J, the gap between germline ends came to 12 bases. The CDR3 spans 14 residues. Per germline, CDR1 SGHDT and CDR2 YYEEEE. As DNA, the CDR3 is TGTGCCAGCAGCCCTGAAACTAGGACCGGGGAGCTGTTTTTT. It translates to CASSPETRTGELFF.

This clone was recorded only once. The chain uses TRBV5-1 and TRBJ2-3; D gene uncertain. The CDR3 is 13 amino acids. Germline V CDR1 and CDR2: SGHRS, YFSETQ. Trimming removed 3 bases from V and 4 bases from J, with 9 bases in between. The CDR3 nucleotides are TGCGCCAGCAGCTCCAGGCAGCCAGATACGCAGTATTTT. This translates into CASSSRQPDTQYF. The full variable domain, in which reference TRBV5-1 and TRBJ2-3 provide the parts outside the CDR3, is KAGVTQTPRYLIKTRGQQVTLSCSPISGHRSVSWYQQTPGQGLQFLFEYFSETQRNKGNFPGRFSGRQFSNSRSEMNVSTLELGDSALYLCASSSRQPDTQYFGPGTRLTVL.